This T cell receptor (beta chain) originates from a study of immune heterogeneity within non-small cell lung tumors. Multiplex PCR (32 V and 13 J primers) was used to amplify the TCR beta CDR3. Using its own MiXCR run on the multiplex PCR reads, TCRdb lists one record per CDR3 protein. The sample lists 21,000 or so distinct CDR3 sequences, 28% seen once, with 3.5% to 5% in the top ten. Concerning this clonotype: One base away lies a much larger clone, so this may be a sequencing read error.

This CDR3 region has 13 residues. The ends were cut back, 6 bases at V and 8 bases at J, with 14 bases in the middle. Template material comprised bulk tumor genomic DNA at 550 to 650 ng per sample. Widely spaced biopsies, several per primary tumor, were obtained at surgery. Before undergoing curative surgery, patients had newly diagnosed non-small cell lung cancer that was untreated. The chain has TRBV12-3 or TRBV12-4 and TRBJ2-1; perhaps TRBD2 as D (6 bases). The clonotype comes from a man in his forties or fifties with non-small cell lung cancer. Sequencing was done on a sample of lung tumor tissue. The CDR3: CASSRLVFDEQFF. The CDR3, as DNA: TGTGCCAGCAGCAGACTAGTTTTCGATGAGCAGTTCTTC.